The clone carrying this T cell receptor (beta chain) was recorded a few times. Antigen unknown. The source of the sample is a study of human T cells and chemical hapten exposure. Background on the study: Each patient's scalp received weekly diphenylcyclopropenone throughout the approximately 22-week study.

This CDR3 has 16 amino acids. With 3 bases removed from V and 0 bases from J, the gap between germline ends came to 14 bases. Looked up from germline, CDR1 is SGHRS and CDR2 is YFSETQ. General observations from the study: In comparison with controls, expanded TCRs gave rise to a significantly larger number of large CDR3 similarity clusters.

Time point meaning: patch test 2, 6 weeks after DPC sensitization. Treatment noted: therapeutic diphenylcyclopropenone sensitization with weekly scalp DPC. It was the library that attached unique molecular identifiers to individual cDNA molecules. TCRdb reprocessed the RACE reads with MiXCR, giving one entry per CDR3 protein. This sample yields some 70,000 distinct CDR3 sequences, of which about 9.4% are seen a single time; 6.5% to 8.5% belongs to the top ten. This chain uses TRBV5-1 with TRBJ2-3, with D perhaps matching TRBD1 or TRBD2 (5 bases each). This sequence originates from a woman aged 50 to 60 with alopecia areata. Some clones in this sample may be carry-over from other donors' samples. The sequencing used whole blood, collected in connection with sensitization to the hapten diphenylcyclopropenone (DPC). The CDR3 here is CASSYRDAASTDTQYF. Here the CDR3 DNA reads TGCGCCAGCAGCTATCGGGACGCAGCTAGCACAGATACGCAGTATTTT.